The 2 T cell receptor beta chains given below trace back to one sample, sequenced in a study of T cells expressing NK-cell markers. Each CDR3 protein gets one entry in TCRdb, which reprocessed the 5' RACE reads and gives no DNA. The listing records about 460,000 distinct CDR3 sequences. The sequenced material came from blood T cells: a sorted CD56 or NKG2C T cell subset, CD4+ or CD8+ T cells, or bulk PBMC T cells (not recorded which). Receptors were obtained from a woman aged 45-59 years in good health.

The chain links TRBV4-1 to TRBJ2-1; TCRdb lists TRBD2, though no DNA is available to test this call. Germline CDR1 is MGHRA and CDR2 is YSYEKL. This CDR3 contains 14 residues. The CDR3 here is CASSALRGHNEQFF.

The chain couples TRBV4-1 to TRBJ2-1; the TRBD2 assignment by TCRdb is unverifiable without DNA. CDR1 is MGHRA and CDR2 is YSYEKL in the germline V gene. CDR3 size: 16 residues. CDR3 sequence reads: CASRALAGANHNEQFF.